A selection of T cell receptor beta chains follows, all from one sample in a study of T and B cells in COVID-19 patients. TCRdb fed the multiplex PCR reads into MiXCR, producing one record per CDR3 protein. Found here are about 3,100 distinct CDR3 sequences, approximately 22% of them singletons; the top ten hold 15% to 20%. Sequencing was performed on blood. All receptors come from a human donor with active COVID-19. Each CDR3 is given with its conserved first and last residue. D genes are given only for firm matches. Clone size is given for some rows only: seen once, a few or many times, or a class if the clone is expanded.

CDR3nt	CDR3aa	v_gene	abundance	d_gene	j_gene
TGTGCCAGCAGCTCCCGGACAGGCGAGAGGACCGGGGAGCTGTTTTTT	CASSSRTGERTGELFF	TRBV5-4	medium-sized	TRBD1	TRBJ2-2
TGCAGCGTGAACAGGGGCACGCTCACAGATACGCAGTATTTT	CSVNRGTLTDTQYF	TRBV29-1	few	TRBD1	TRBJ2-3
TGTGCCAGCAGTGAGTCGTGGTACGAGCAGTACTTC	CASSESWYEQYF	TRBV6-5	NA	NA	TRBJ2-7
TGCAGTGCTTTACAGGGGTTTGAAGAGACCCAGTACTTC	CSALQGFEETQYF	TRBV20-1	NA	TRBD1	TRBJ2-5
TGTGCCAGCAGTTTAAAGACAGGGGTCGGGGAGCTGTTTTTT	CASSLKTGVGELFF	TRBV12-3/TRBV12-4	medium-sized	TRBD1	TRBJ2-2
TGTGCCAGCAGTTTACCCCTAGCGGGACCAAGCACAGATACGCAGTATTTT	CASSLPLAGPSTDTQYF	TRBV28	few	TRBD2	TRBJ2-3
TGTGCCAGCAGTTGGACTAGAGTCAATGAGCAGTTCTTC	CASSWTRVNEQFF	TRBV6-2/TRBV6-3	medium-sized	TRBD2	TRBJ2-1
TGTGCCAGCAGCTCAACCCTACCCCCTGGAAACACCATATATTTT	CASSSTLPPGNTIYF	TRBV7-2	NA	NA	TRBJ1-3
TGTGCCAGTAGTAATCCCGGGACACTCAAACACACCTTC	CASSNPGTLKHTF	TRBV19	medium-sized	NA	TRBJ1-2
TGTGCCAGCAGTTTCCAGAGAAACATTCAGTACTTC	CASSFQRNIQYF	TRBV6-2/TRBV6-3	NA	NA	TRBJ2-4
TGTGCCAGCAGTTTACCGGACTACAATGAGCAGTTCTTC	CASSLPDYNEQFF	TRBV27	few	NA	TRBJ2-1
TGTGCCAGCAGCCAAGAGTCTAGCGCCTACAATGAGCAGTTCTTC	CASSQESSAYNEQFF	TRBV7-3	NA	NA	TRBJ2-1
TGTGCCAGCAGCGCCAGACAGGGACAGACTGAAGCTTTCTTT	CASSARQGQTEAFF	TRBV6-1	NA	TRBD1	TRBJ1-1
TGCAGCGTTTATGACAGGGGCCCCGCTGAAGCTTTCTTT	CSVYDRGPAEAFF	TRBV29-1	medium-sized	TRBD1	TRBJ1-1
TGTGCCAGCAGTTCTGCTCCTGAGCAGTTCTTC	CASSSAPEQFF	TRBV6-2/TRBV6-3	medium-sized	NA	TRBJ2-1
TGTGCCAGCAGTTACAAGGGGTATAACTATGGCTACACCTTC	CASSYKGYNYGYTF	TRBV6-6	medium-sized	NA	TRBJ1-2
TGTGTTAGTAGTACCCCTGGGTCCGCGTCCAGGGCTAGCACAGATACGCAGTATTTT	CVSSTPGSASRASTDTQYF	TRBV19	NA	NA	TRBJ2-3
TGTGCCACCAGCAGGGACTTTTATGAGCAGTTCTTC	CATSRDFYEQFF	TRBV15	medium-sized	NA	TRBJ2-1
TGTGCCAGCAGCGCGGGACTAGCGGGGCTGGTTAAAAAGTTCTTC	CASSAGLAGLVKKFF	TRBV7-9	NA	TRBD2	TRBJ2-1
TGTGCCAGCAGTTTACTTGGAAGGGACTTTTCTGGAAACACCATATATTTT	CASSLLGRDFSGNTIYF	TRBV12-3/TRBV12-4	few	NA	TRBJ1-3
TGTGCCAGCAGCTTAAGGCCCTGGGATTGGGACGAGCAGTACTTC	CASSLRPWDWDEQYF	TRBV7-2	NA	NA	TRBJ2-7
TGTGCCAGCAGTTATCAGGGTAACACTGAAGCTTTCTTT	CASSYQGNTEAFF	TRBV6-5	medium-sized	NA	TRBJ1-1
TGTGCCAGCAGCTTGGGAGGGGAGAGCACAGATACGCAGTATTTT	CASSLGGESTDTQYF	TRBV5-6	medium-sized	NA	TRBJ2-3
TGTGCCAGCAGTTACTCACCCCGAGCATTATCCGAGCAGTACTTC	CASSYSPRALSEQYF	TRBV6-2/TRBV6-3	medium-sized	NA	TRBJ2-7
TGTGCCACCAGTGACCCCGGGGGAAGCTCCTACAATGAGCAGTTCTTC	CATSDPGGSSYNEQFF	TRBV24-1	NA	NA	TRBJ2-1
TGTGCCAGTAGTATTAGCACCCTTCCCCGTGAAAAACTGTTTTTT	CASSISTLPREKLFF	TRBV19	medium-sized	NA	TRBJ1-4
TGCAGTGCAGCGACTAGCGGAAACACCGGGGAGCTGTTTTTT	CSAATSGNTGELFF	TRBV20-1	NA	TRBD2	TRBJ2-2
TGCGCCAGCAGCTTTACCCTACCTAGCGGGAGTAGCACAGATACGCAGTATTTT	CASSFTLPSGSSTDTQYF	TRBV5-1	NA	TRBD2	TRBJ2-3
TGTGCCAGCAGCTTAACATACGGAAGACTTCAATTTAGCACAGATACGCAGTATTTT	CASSLTYGRLQFSTDTQYF	TRBV7-2	NA	NA	TRBJ2-3
TGTGCCAGCAGTTTACAGGACTATGGCTACACCTTC	CASSLQDYGYTF	TRBV28	NA	NA	TRBJ1-2
TGCAGTGCTAGGAGCCCAGACTCTGGAAACACCATATATTTT	CSARSPDSGNTIYF	TRBV20-1	NA	NA	TRBJ1-3